The present T cell receptor (beta chain) was sequenced within a study of T cells in localized non-small cell lung cancer. Points from the study as a whole: Uninvolved adjacent lung, not tumor, had the highest T cell clonality. A denser population of T cells in blood accompanied longer overall survival. Among the top 100 tumor clones, a median about 59 appeared in adjacent lung.

Here immunoSEQ multiplex PCR was the method, and the copy in TCRdb shows in-frame clones only, minus some. The sample lists roughly 30,000 clones, roughly nine tenths occurring once. On this clone: Its antigen is not known.

The CDR3 spans 11 residues. V was pared by 6 bases and J by 7 bases, with 2 bases of the junction left unmatched. Germline V lookup: CDR1 ENHRY, CDR2 SYGVKD. The V call is TRBV10-3, the J call TRBJ2-7; 8 nucleotides agree with TRBD2. This receptor was obtained from a man between 40 and 70 years old with stage II lung adenocarcinoma. The sequenced sample was PBMCs, obtained before any cancer treatment. The CDR3 DNA sequence: TGTGCCATCAGCGGGGGGGGAGAGCAGTACTTC. Translation gives CAISGGGEQYF.